A few counts support the clone carrying this T cell receptor beta chain. V was clipped by 2 bases and J by 4 bases, with 6 bases between them. CDR1 ENHRY and CDR2 SYGVKD come from the germline V gene. The CDR3 extends over 13 amino acids. The data are from a study of blood T cell repertoires in COVID-19. Per the original methods: Cell counts per sample came from amplifying reference gene primers. Some clones are missing from TCRdb's copy, which holds only in-frame ones; the method was immunoSEQ multiplex PCR. Clone size and V and J calls were adopted from that table, with D and trimming inferred from the DNA. The sample records roughly 68,000 clones, roughly 80% being singletons.

This chain connects TRBV10-3 to TRBJ1-5; D call uncertain. Source material: PBMCs or T cells enriched from blood (not recorded which). The TCR originated in a middle-aged woman with acute COVID-19. For the CDR3, the DNA is TGTGCCATCAGTGAGACTGAAAATCAGCCCCAGCATTTT. This codes for CAISETENQPQHF.